This entry lists 13 T cell receptor beta chains sequenced from one sample in a study of cytomegalovirus exposure and HLA in healthy donors. Use of 60 Vbeta and 13 Jbeta primers characterized the PCR. Profiling relied on immunoSEQ multiplex PCR, and the TCRdb table lists in-frame clones only, not all of them. The sample lists 120,000 or so clones; 65% to 85% were seen once. The specimen was PBMCs. The receptor set was obtained from a man younger than 35 in good health and CMV-seropositive.

This chain connects TRBV21-1 to TRBJ2-4; TRBD2 is the table's D call, not checked against the DNA. TRBV21-1 is labeled a pseudogene. The length of the CDR3 is 15 residues. For the CDR3, the DNA is TGTGCCAGCAGCAAAGGTAACCTCGCTATAGACATTCAGTACTTC. This sequence encodes CASSKGNLAIDIQYF.

CDR3 sequence reads: CASSLPTGGGGYTF. CDR3 nucleotide sequence: TGTGCCAGCAGCTTACCGACAGGGGGCGGGGGCTACACCTTC. The chain recombines TRBV7-2 with TRBJ1-2; the match to TRBD1 covers 10 bases. Germline CDR1 reads SGHTA; CDR2 reads FQGNSA. The CDR3 has 14 residues. The trim removed 2 bases at V and 8 bases at J, leaving 5 bases unmatched. The full variable domain, in which reference TRBV7-2 and TRBJ1-2 provide the parts outside the CDR3, is GAGVSQSPSNKVTEKGKDVELRCDPISGHTALYWYRQSLGQGLEFLIYFQGNSAPDKSGLPSDRFSAERTGGSVSTLTIQRTQQEDSAVYLCASSLPTGGGGYTFGSGTRLTVV.

The rearrangement uses TRBV6-1 and TRBJ1-5, with unresolved D. V lost 0 bases, J lost 4 bases, and 4 bases lay in between. This CDR3 has 13 residues. CDR1 is MNHNS, CDR2 SASEGT, per germline. CDR3 amino acids: CASSEARNQPQHF. CDR3 DNA sequence: TGTGCCAGCAGTGAAGCGCGGAATCAGCCCCAGCATTTT.

The chain has TRBV5-1 and TRBJ2-7, with 10 bases identical to TRBD2. Germline V gives CDR1 SGHRS, CDR2 YFSETQ. The CDR3 sequence is 15 residues long. Trimming removed 2 bases from V and 1 base from J; junction bases left unmatched: 3. In DNA, the CDR3 is TGCGCCAGCAGCTTACTTAGCGGGAGGTCCTACGAGCAGTACTTC. It is translated as CASSLLSGRSYEQYF.

As concerns this clone: The junction shows a germline mismatch at one end, possibly a read error. The chain carries TRBV7-9 and TRBJ2-3; perhaps TRBD2 as D (6 bases). Germline V gene lookup returns CDR1 SEHNR and CDR2 FQNEAQ (reference sequence). The CDR3 is made up of 12 amino acids. The CDR3 region has the DNA TGTTCCAGCAGCTTACGACTAGACGCGCAGTATTTT. Encoded protein: CSSSLRLDAQYF.

The chain combines TRBV7-7 with TRBJ1-3; possibly TRBD1 for D (6 bases). V lost 6 bases to trimming and J lost 2 bases, with 14 bases between them. In germline, CDR1 is SSHAT, CDR2 FNYEAQ (reference sequence). The CDR3 is 15 residues long. The CDR3 protein is CASSLQGGPGNTIYF. The CDR3 bases are TGTGCCAGCAGTTTACAGGGAGGCCCTGGAAACACCATATATTTT. Combining the CDR3 with reference TRBV7-7 and TRBJ1-3 gives the whole variable domain GAGVSQSPRYKVTKRGQDVTLRCDPISSHATLYWYQQALGQGPEFLTYFNYEAQPDKSGLPSDRFSAERPEGSISTLTIQRTEQRDSAMYRCASSLQGGPGNTIYFGEGSWLTVV.

V is TRBV7-9 and J is TRBJ2-1; 13 bases map to TRBD2. The CDR3 extends over 19 amino acids. CDR1 is SEHNR and CDR2 is FQNEAQ in the germline V gene (reference sequence). V dropped 1 base and J dropped 0; count of bases not matched to a gene: 6. CDR3: CASSLVLAGGSVSYNEQFF. CDR3 DNA: TGTGCCAGCAGCTTAGTACTAGCGGGAGGGTCGGTCTCCTACAATGAGCAGTTCTTC.

The chain joins TRBV19 to TRBJ2-3, with D unclear. Trimming took off 3 bases at V and 0 bases at J, with 10 bases between the two ends. The germline V gene encodes CDR1 LNHDA and CDR2 SQIVND (reference sequence). The CDR3 has 15 amino acids. CDR3 coding DNA: TGTGCCAGTAGTATCCAGGTATCAAGCACAGATACGCAGTATTTT. Protein sequence: CASSIQVSSTDTQYF.

V usage is TRBV21-1 and J usage is TRBJ2-3; TRBD1, the table's D call, lacks a check against the DNA. TRBV21-1 is termed a pseudogene. CDR3 length: 15 residues. The CDR3 here is CASSKGRHYTDTQYF. CDR3 nucleotides: TGTGCCAGCAGCAAAGGCCGACATTACACAGATACGCAGTATTTT.

The gene calls are TRBV5-4 and TRBJ2-3; unclear D gene. CDR3 length: 16 residues. Germline V CDR1 and CDR2: SGHNT, YYREEE (reference sequence). Trimming took off 0 bases at V and 2 bases at J, with 13 bases between the two ends. DNA for the CDR3: TGTGCCAGCAGCTTGGAGGTCGCGGCAGACACAGATACGCAGTATTTT. Amino acid sequence: CASSLEVAADTDTQYF.

The J gene is TRBJ1-6, the V gene TRBV6-1; D unclear. The V gene's germline CDR1 is MNHNS and CDR2 SASEGT. Trimming took off 2 bases at V and 4 bases at J, with 12 bases between the two ends. This CDR3 is 16 amino acids long. The CDR3, as DNA: TGTGCCAGCAGTGAACTAGCCGGGCGTTATAATTCACCCCTCCACTTT. It specifies CASSELAGRYNSPLHF.

The chain recombines TRBV11-2 with TRBJ2-1; 12 bases agree with TRBD2. Germline CDR1 and CDR2: SGHAT and FQNNGV. Trimming cost V 6 bases and J 8 bases; bases outside gene matches: 8. The CDR3 length is 15 residues. CDR3 loop: CASRLTSGSSDEQFF. As DNA, the CDR3 is TGTGCCAGCAGACTGACTAGCGGGAGCTCCGATGAGCAGTTCTTC.

The J gene is TRBJ2-7, the V gene TRBV4-2; 8 bases are a match to TRBD1. This CDR3 is built from 16 residues. V dropped 1 base and J dropped 3; count of bases not matched to a gene: 8. Germline V gene lookup returns CDR1 LGHNA and CDR2 YNFKEQ. The CDR3 here is CASSQATGQEFYEQYF. CDR3 nucleotides: TGTGCCAGCAGCCAAGCGACGGGACAGGAGTTCTACGAGCAGTACTTC.